These T cell receptor beta chains were read from a single sample in a study of T cell responses to AZD1222 COVID-19 vaccine. Assay used: immunoSEQ multiplex PCR; TCRdb lists only in-frame clones, some missing. The sample includes over 65,000 clones, about 92% of them seen just once. Sequenced here: peripheral blood, sampled 28 days after the second AZD1222 dose. These receptors were taken from an adult who received the AZD1222 COVID-19 vaccine. The CDR3 runs from the conserved cysteine through the conserved F or W. A D gene is named only where the DNA matches it firmly. Clone size is stated in some rows and not others, as once, few, many or a class when expanded.

TRBJ2-2 | . | once | TRBV11-2 | TGTGCCAGCAGCTTAGATAGAGGGTCGACCGGGGAGCTGTTTTTT | CASSLDRGSTGELFF
TRBJ2-5 | . | . | TRBV6-5 | TGTGCCAGCAGTTACTCAGGGGGTAGCCAAGAGACCCAGTACTTC | CASSYSGGSQETQYF
TRBJ2-3 | . | once | TRBV28 | TGTGCCAGCAGTCCCTGGGGGCGGAGCACAGATACGCAGTATTTT | CASSPWGRSTDTQYF
TRBJ1-3 | TRBD1 | . | TRBV6-6 | TGTGCCAGCAGTCTACCGGGACAGAGATTCTCTGGAAACACCATATATTTT | CASSLPGQRFSGNTIYF
TRBJ1-1 | . | . | TRBV30 | TGTGCCTGGAGTGGACATTCGAACACTGAAGCTTTCTTT | CAWSGHSNTEAFF
TRBJ2-3 | . | . | TRBV4-2 | TGTGCCAGCAGCCAAGGCCTAACCCCCGTTACGCAGTATTTT | CASSQGLTPVTQYF
TRBJ1-2 | . | . | TRBV19 | TGTGCCAGTACCGCAACGGATTATGGCTACACCTTC | CASTATDYGYTF
TRBJ2-1 | TRBD2 | . | TRBV6-2/TRBV6-3 | TGTGCCAGCAGTTACACTAGCGGGGGGTCCGATGAGCAGTTCTTC | CASSYTSGGSDEQFF
TRBJ2-5 | . | . | TRBV6-2/TRBV6-3 | TGTGCCAGCAGTTCCGGGTTAGCGATCCAAGAGACCCAGTACTTC | CASSSGLAIQETQYF
TRBJ1-1 | . | . | TRBV4-1 | TGCGCCAGCAGCTCAAGAGGATACACTGAAGCTTTCTTT | CASSSRGYTEAFF
TRBJ2-3 | . | once | TRBV10-3 | TGTGCCATCAGTGAGGGGCAGGGGAGGACAGATACGCAGTATTTT | CAISEGQGRTDTQYF
TRBJ2-5 | TRBD2 | . | TRBV5-6 | TGTGCCAGCAGCGCGAGGGGACTAGCGGGGTCGGAGACCCAGTACTTC | CASSARGLAGSETQYF
TRBJ1-3 | . | . | TRBV28 | TGTGCCAGCAGTATAGAGGACACTTTTGATAGGAACACCATATATTTT | CASSIEDTFDRNTIYF
TRBJ1-3 | . | . | TRBV10-3 | TGTGCCATCAGGGATTCAGGAAACACCATATATTTT | CAIRDSGNTIYF
TRBJ2-2 | . | . | TRBV12-3/TRBV12-4 | TGTGCCAGCAGTTTAGCCTCCGGGGAGCTGTTTTTT | CASSLASGELFF
TRBJ2-5 | . | . | TRBV7-4 | TGTGCCAGCAGCACTCTTGTCGGTTCGCGGAAGGAGACCCAGTACTTC | CASSTLVGSRKETQYF
TRBJ2-7 | . | . | TRBV28 | TGTGCCAGCAGCGGGGCGGGGCGGGGGCGCTCCTACGAGCAGTACTTC | CASSGAGRGRSYEQYF
TRBJ2-2 | TRBD2 | . | TRBV27 | TGTGCCAGCAGTTTAGGGGGAGGGACCGGGGAGCTGTTTTTT | CASSLGGGTGELFF
TRBJ2-7 | TRBD1 | . | TRBV11-2 | TGTGCCAGCAGCCACACAATAGGGGGCATGTACGAGCAGTACTTC | CASSHTIGGMYEQYF
TRBJ2-7 | . | . | TRBV6-6 | TGTGCCAGCAGTTTAGCTCGCGAGCAGTACTTC | CASSLAREQYF
TRBJ2-1 | . | once | TRBV3-1/TRBV3-2 | TGTGCCAGCAGCCAAGACGGCGCTTACAATGAGCAGTTCTTC | CASSQDGAYNEQFF
TRBJ1-3 | . | once | TRBV7-2 | TGTGCCAGCAGCTTAAGGGCTGGCTGGCAAGGAAACACCATATATTTT | CASSLRAGWQGNTIYF
TRBJ2-5 | . | . | TRBV19 | TGTGCCAGTAGTTACAATACGGAGACCCAGTACTTC | CASSYNTETQYF
TRBJ2-7 | . | . | TRBV12-3/TRBV12-4 | TGTGCCAGCAGTGATTTCTCCTACGAGCAGTACTTC | CASSDFSYEQYF
TRBJ2-2 | . | . | TRBV30 | TGTGCCTGGAGTGTACCCAGGGTATTCGACGGGGAGCTGTTTTTT | CAWSVPRVFDGELFF
TRBJ2-7 | . | once | TRBV4-3 | TGCGCCAGCAGCCAAGAAGGGGGGCGGTACGAGCAGTACTTC | CASSQEGGRYEQYF
TRBJ2-4 | . | . | TRBV12-3/TRBV12-4 | TGTGCCAGCAGTTTCAAACTAGGAAACATTCAGTACTTC | CASSFKLGNIQYF
TRBJ2-1 | . | . | TRBV5-1 | TGCGCCAGCAGCTGGGACCTCATTACCTTTAACAATGAGCAGTTCTTC | CASSWDLITFNNEQFF
TRBJ1-1 | . | . | TRBV6-5 | TGTGCCAGCTCCGACACTGAAGCTTTCTTT | CASSDTEAFF
TRBJ2-5 | TRBD2 | . | TRBV5-1 | TGCGCCAGCAGCTTGGGGGTAGCGGGGAACCAAGAGACCCAGTACTTC | CASSLGVAGNQETQYF
TRBJ1-6 | TRBD1 | . | TRBV5-5 | TGTGCCAGCAGCTGGACAGGGGGTTATAATTCACCCCTCCACTTT | CASSWTGGYNSPLHF
TRBJ2-7 | TRBD2 | . | TRBV7-2 | TGTGCCAGCAGCTTACTCGGCACTAGCGGGTACGAGCAGTACTTC | CASSLLGTSGYEQYF
TRBJ1-6 | TRBD1 | . | TRBV5-1 | TGCGCCAGCAGCCCCGGACAGGGACGGTCACCCCTCCACTTT | CASSPGQGRSPLHF
TRBJ1-4 | TRBD1 | . | TRBV7-7 | TGTGCTAGCAGCCGGAGACAGGGCTCTGGAGAAAAACTGTTTTTT | CASSRRQGSGEKLFF
TRBJ1-5 | . | . | TRBV2 | TGTGCCAGCAGTGAAGCGCTTGGGGTTTCCTGGGCATTAATCGACAATCAGCCCCAGCATTTT | CASSEALGVSWALIDNQPQHF
TRBJ2-7 | . | . | TRBV4-2 | TGTGCCAGCAGCCAAGGGGACGAGCAGTACTTC | CASSQGDEQYF
TRBJ2-7 | TRBD2 | once | TRBV5-1 | TGCGCCAGCAGCTTGGCTACTAGCGGGGGGGTCTACGAGCAGTACTTC | CASSLATSGGVYEQYF
TRBJ1-1 | . | . | TRBV18 | TGTGCCAGCTCACCAATCCGGGACACTGAAGCTTTCTTT | CASSPIRDTEAFF
TRBJ1-6 | TRBD1 | . | TRBV28 | TGTGCCAGCAGAGACGTCCGGGACAGGGGGCGTTCACCCCTCCACTTT | CASRDVRDRGRSPLHF
TRBJ1-2 | . | once | TRBV14 | TGTGCCAGCAGCCCGGAGCGTGACTATGGCTACACCTTC | CASSPERDYGYTF
TRBJ2-2 | . | . | TRBV19 | TGTGCCAGTAGAAAGGGGGGGACCGGGGAGCTGTTTTTT | CASRKGGTGELFF
TRBJ1-4 | TRBD1 | . | TRBV30 | TGTGCCTGGCTAAAAGGGGGCGTGTTTGCAACTAATGAAAAACTGTTTTTT | CAWLKGGVFATNEKLFF
TRBJ1-5 | . | . | TRBV29-1 | TGCAGCGTTGAACGGGCTCAGCCCCAGCATTTT | CSVERAQPQHF
TRBJ2-5 | TRBD2 | once | TRBV6-6 | TGTGCCAGCAGTCTCCCGGAGGGGACTAAAGAGACCCAGTACTTC | CASSLPEGTKETQYF
TRBJ2-7 | . | . | TRBV6-1 | TGTGCCAGCAGTGAAGCGCTGGGGTGGGAGCAGTACTTC | CASSEALGWEQYF
TRBJ2-3 | . | . | TRBV7-3 | TGTGCCAGCAGCTTGCTGACCCCCACAGATACGCAGTATTTT | CASSLLTPTDTQYF
TRBJ2-2 | TRBD1 | . | TRBV9 | TGTGCCAGCAGGGCAGGGGGCCGTTCGGGCACCGGGGAGCTGTTTTTT | CASRAGGRSGTGELFF
TRBJ2-7 | . | . | TRBV5-8 | TGTGCCAGCAGCGTTGACAGAGCCTCCTACGAGCAGTACTTC | CASSVDRASYEQYF
TRBJ1-5 | . | . | TRBV3-1/TRBV3-2 | TGTGCCAGCAGTACAGGGTCCGGCAATCAGCCCCAGCATTTT | CASSTGSGNQPQHF
TRBJ1-2 | . | few | TRBV4-1 | TGCGCCAGCAGCCAACTGCCGGGACCCGAGTATGGCTACACCTTC | CASSQLPGPEYGYTF
TRBJ1-6 | . | few | TRBV10-3 | TGTGCCATCAGTGATTGGGACGCGAGTTCACCCCTCCACTTT | CAISDWDASSPLHF
TRBJ1-6 | . | . | TRBV11-2 | TGTGCCAGCAGCTTTTCCAGGGATTCACCCCTCCACTTT | CASSFSRDSPLHF
TRBJ2-1 | . | . | TRBV7-2 | TGTGCCAGCACTCCCACCGGGGGTTACAATGAGCAGTTCTTC | CASTPTGGYNEQFF
TRBJ2-7 | . | . | TRBV4-2 | TGTGCCAGCAGCCGCGGCCGGACAGACAGCTCCTACGAGCAGTACTTC | CASSRGRTDSSYEQYF
TRBJ2-2 | . | . | TRBV23-1 | TGCGCCAGCAAGGGGAACAGGGTAAAAAGTAGGGGGGAGCTGTTTTTT | CASKGNRVKSRGELFF
TRBJ2-7 | . | . | TRBV4-1 | TGCGCCAGCAGCCAAAACGCGCAGTTTGACTACGAGCAGTACTTC | CASSQNAQFDYEQYF
TRBJ2-5 | . | . | TRBV5-8 | TGTGCCAGCAGCTTGGCTGGTAGCGGCTATAAAGAGACCCAGTACTTC | CASSLAGSGYKETQYF